This TCR beta chain was found in a study of T cells expressing NK-cell markers (dated by TCRdb to between 2020 and 2021). Broadly, across the study: Three sorted T-cell subsets (CD3+CD56+NKG2C+, CD3+CD56+NKG2C- and CD3+CD56-NKG2C+) from seven to nine donors had their TCR beta-chain repertoires profiled. Among the eight sequenced donors, only one was HCMV-seronegative, while the other seven were HCMV-seropositive. Randomly selected healthy volunteers, three men and five women, were used as the eight sequenced donors. Sequencing of the libraries produced 2 x 150 bp reads on Illumina HiSeq 2000/2500, MiSeq or NextSeq.

Of note for this clonotype: This receptor's antigen is unknown.

Sequencing took place on an Illumina HiSeq 2000. 5'RACE template switching, by which a universal primer site and unique molecular identifiers were added, was used to make TCR beta cDNA libraries. cDNA synthesis was primed from the TCR beta constant segment, followed by two successive PCR amplification steps. For the original study's pipeline: MIGEC handled demultiplexing of the reads and grouping by UMI, while MiTCR was used to assemble and quantify clonotypes. Only TCR cDNA sequences supported by at least two reads were kept to exclude erroneous sequences. The tcR package was used for downstream repertoire analysis, with clonotypes matched between fractions based on CDR3 nucleotide sequence plus V segment. VDJmatch was used to annotate antigen specificity against VDJdb, with one amino acid substitution in CDR3 permitted. TCRdb reprocessed the reads, and each CDR3 protein sequence is entered once, without DNA. For this entry, the V and J calls and clone size follow TCRdb and not the study's own pipeline. The sample table gives about 260,000 distinct CDR3 sequences. About 4% of the sample comes from the top ten.

What the research found in general, with its limitations: Whether the expanded NKG2C-expressing T cell clones were specific for HCMV antigens remained unclear. For about 6 donors, the dominant CD3+CD56+NKG2C+ clonotypes were among the top 10 CD8+ clonotypes and accounted for roughly 1.0-8% of CD8+ T cells. Those dominant clonotypes were again the most abundant among CD3+CD56-NKG2C+ cells in a few donors, at 28.3-60.1%.

From cysteine to phenylalanine, the CDR3 is 15 amino acids long. No DNA appears here. The germline V gene provides CDR1 SQVTM and CDR2 ANQGSEA. A commercial ELISA kit detecting HCMV-specific IgG in serum was used to determine HCMV serostatus. Ficoll density gradient centrifugation was used to isolate peripheral blood mononuclear cells from blood. This receptor chain uses TRBV29-1 and TRBJ1-1; the TCRdb call, TRBD1, lacks DNA for checking. Sequencing input: blood T cells: a sorted CD56 or NKG2C T cell subset, CD4+ or CD8+ T cells, or bulk PBMC T cells (not recorded which). The clonotype originates from a woman between 18 and 75 years old in good health. The CDR3 region: CSVARGQGTNTEAFF.